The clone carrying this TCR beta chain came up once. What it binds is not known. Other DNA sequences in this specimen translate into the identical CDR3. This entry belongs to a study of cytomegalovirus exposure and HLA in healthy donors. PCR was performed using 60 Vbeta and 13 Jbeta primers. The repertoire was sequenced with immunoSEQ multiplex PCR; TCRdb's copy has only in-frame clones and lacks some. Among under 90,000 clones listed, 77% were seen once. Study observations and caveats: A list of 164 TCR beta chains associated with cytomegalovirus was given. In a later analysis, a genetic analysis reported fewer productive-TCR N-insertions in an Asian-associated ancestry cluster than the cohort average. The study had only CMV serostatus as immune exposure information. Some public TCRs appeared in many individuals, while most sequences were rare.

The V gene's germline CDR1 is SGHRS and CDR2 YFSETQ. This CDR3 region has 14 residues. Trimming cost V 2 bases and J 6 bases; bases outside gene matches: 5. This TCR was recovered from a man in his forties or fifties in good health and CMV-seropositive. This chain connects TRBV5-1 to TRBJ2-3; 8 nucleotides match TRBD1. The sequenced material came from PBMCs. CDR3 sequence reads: CASSFGQGVDTQYF. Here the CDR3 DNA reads TGCGCCAGCAGCTTCGGACAGGGTGTGGATACGCAGTATTTT.